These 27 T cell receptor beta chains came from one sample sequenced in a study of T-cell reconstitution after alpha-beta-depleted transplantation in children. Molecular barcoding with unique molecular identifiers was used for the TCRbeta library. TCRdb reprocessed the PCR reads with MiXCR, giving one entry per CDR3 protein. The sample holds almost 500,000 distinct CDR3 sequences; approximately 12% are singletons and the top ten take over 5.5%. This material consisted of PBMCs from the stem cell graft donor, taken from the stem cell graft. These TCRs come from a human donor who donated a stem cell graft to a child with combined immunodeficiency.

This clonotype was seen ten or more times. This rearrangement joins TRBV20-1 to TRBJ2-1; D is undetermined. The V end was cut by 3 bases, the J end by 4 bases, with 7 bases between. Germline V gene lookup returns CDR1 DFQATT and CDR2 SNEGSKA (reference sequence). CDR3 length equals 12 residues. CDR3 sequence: CSASWRYNEQFF. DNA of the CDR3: TGCAGTGCTAGCTGGCGGTACAATGAGCAGTTCTTC.

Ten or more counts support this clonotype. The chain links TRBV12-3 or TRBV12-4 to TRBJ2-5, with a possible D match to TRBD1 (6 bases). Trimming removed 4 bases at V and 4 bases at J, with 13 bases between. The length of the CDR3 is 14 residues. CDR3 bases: TGTGCCAGCAGTTCCTGGACAGCCCCAGAGACCCAGTACTTC. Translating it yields CASSSWTAPETQYF.

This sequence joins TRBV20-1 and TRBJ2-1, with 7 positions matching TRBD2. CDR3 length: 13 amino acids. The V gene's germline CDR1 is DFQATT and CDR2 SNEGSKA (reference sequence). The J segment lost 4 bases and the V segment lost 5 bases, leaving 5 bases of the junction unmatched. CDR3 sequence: CSALAGLYNEQFF. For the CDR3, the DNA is TGCAGTGCTTTAGCGGGCCTTTACAATGAGCAGTTCTTC.

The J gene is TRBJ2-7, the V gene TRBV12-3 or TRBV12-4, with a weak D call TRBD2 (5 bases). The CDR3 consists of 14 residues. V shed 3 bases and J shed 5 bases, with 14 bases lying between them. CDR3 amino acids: CASSFTGIADEQYF. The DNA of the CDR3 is TGTGCCAGCAGTTTTACGGGAATAGCTGACGAGCAGTACTTC.

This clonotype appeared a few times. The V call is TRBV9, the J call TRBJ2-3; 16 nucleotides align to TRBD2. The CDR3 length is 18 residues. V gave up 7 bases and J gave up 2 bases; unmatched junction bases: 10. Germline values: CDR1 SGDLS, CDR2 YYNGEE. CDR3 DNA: TGTGCCAGCGGGACACCGGGACTAGCGGGGGGGCCCACAGATACGCAGTATTTT. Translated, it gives CASGTPGLAGGPTDTQYF. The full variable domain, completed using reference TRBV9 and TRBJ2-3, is DSGVTQTPKHLITATGQRVTLRCSPRSGDLSVYWYQQSLDQGLQFLIQYYNGEERAKGNILERFSAQQFPDLHSELNLSSLELGDSALYFCASGTPGLAGGPTDTQYFGPGTRLTVL.

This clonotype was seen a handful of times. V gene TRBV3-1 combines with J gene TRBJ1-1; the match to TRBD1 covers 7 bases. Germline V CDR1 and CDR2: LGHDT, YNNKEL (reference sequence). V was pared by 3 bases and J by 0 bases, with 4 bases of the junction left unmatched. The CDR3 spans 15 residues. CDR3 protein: CASSQEGTVNTEAFF. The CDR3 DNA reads TGTGCCAGCAGCCAGGAGGGGACAGTGAACACTGAAGCTTTCTTT.

DNA of the CDR3: TGTGCCACCAACTCCCGACAGGGAGGTGGAGAGACCCAGTACTTC. Protein product: CATNSRQGGGETQYF. The rearrangement links TRBV15 to TRBJ2-5, with D tentatively TRBD1 (7 bases). V lost 7 bases, J lost 4 bases, and 19 bases lay in between. CDR3 size: 15 residues. Germline V gene lookup returns CDR1 LNHNV and CDR2 YYDKDF (reference sequence).

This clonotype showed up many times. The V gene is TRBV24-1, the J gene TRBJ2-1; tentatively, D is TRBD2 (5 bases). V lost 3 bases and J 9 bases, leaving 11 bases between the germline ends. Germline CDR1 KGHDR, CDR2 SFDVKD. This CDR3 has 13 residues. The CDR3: CATSDGSNSEQFF. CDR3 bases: TGTGCCACCAGTGATGGGAGCAACTCTGAGCAGTTCTTC.

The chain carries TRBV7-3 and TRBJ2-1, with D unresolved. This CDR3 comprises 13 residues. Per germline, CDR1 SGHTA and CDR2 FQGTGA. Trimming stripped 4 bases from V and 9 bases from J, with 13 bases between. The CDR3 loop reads CASSSKAWAEQFF. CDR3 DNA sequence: TGTGCCAGCAGCTCCAAGGCTTGGGCTGAGCAGTTCTTC.

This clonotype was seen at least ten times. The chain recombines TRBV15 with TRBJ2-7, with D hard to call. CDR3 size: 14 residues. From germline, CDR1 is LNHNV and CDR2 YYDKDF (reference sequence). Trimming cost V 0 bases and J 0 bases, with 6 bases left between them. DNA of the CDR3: TGTGCCACCAGCAGAGAGGGTAACTCCTACGAGCAGTACTTC. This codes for CATSREGNSYEQYF.

The CDR3 DNA reads as TGTGCCAGCAGTTTATATCCAGGGGCCATTTCCTACGAGCAGTACTTC. Amino acid sequence: CASSLYPGAISYEQYF. The chain uses TRBV28 and TRBJ2-7; a weak D match, TRBD1 (6 bases). CDR1 and CDR2 from the germline V gene are MDHEN and SYDVKM. Trimming took 1 base from V and 1 from J, leaving 14 bases between them. This CDR3 has 16 residues.

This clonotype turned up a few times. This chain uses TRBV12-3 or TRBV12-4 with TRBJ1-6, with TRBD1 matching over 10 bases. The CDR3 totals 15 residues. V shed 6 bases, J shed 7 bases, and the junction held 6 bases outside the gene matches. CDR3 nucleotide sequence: TGTGCCAGCAGCATGACAGGGGGCGCCAATTCACCCCTCCACTTT. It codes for CASSMTGGANSPLHF.

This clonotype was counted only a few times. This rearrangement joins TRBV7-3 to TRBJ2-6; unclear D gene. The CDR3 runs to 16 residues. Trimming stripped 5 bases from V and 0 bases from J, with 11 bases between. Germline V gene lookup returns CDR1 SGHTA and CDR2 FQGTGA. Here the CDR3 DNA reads TGTGCCAGCAGCATCCTGCAGGCCTCTGGGGCCAACGTCCTGACTTTC. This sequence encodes CASSILQASGANVLTF. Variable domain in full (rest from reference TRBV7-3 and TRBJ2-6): GAGVSQTPSNKVTEKGKYVELRCDPISGHTALYWYRQSLGQGPEFLIYFQGTGAADDSGLPNDRFFAVRPEGSVSTLKIQRTERGDSAVYLCASSILQASGANVLTFGAGSRLTVL.

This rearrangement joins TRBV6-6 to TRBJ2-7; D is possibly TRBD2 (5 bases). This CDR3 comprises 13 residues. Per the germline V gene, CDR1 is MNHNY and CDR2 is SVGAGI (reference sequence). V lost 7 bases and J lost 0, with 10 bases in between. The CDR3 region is CASIHDYSYEQYF. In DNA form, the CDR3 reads TGTGCCAGCATCCACGACTACTCCTACGAGCAGTACTTC.

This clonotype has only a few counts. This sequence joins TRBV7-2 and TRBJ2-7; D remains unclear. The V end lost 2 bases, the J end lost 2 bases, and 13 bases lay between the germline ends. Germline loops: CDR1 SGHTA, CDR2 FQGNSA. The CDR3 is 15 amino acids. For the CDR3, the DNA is TGTGCCAGCAGCTTACTGGATCCCGGTACCTACGAGCAGTACTTC. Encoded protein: CASSLLDPGTYEQYF.

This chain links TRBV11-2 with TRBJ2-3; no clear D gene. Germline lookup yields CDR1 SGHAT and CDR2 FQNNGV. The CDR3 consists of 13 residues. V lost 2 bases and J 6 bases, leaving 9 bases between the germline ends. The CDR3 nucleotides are TGTGCCAGCAGCTTATTGCGGCGGGATACGCAGTATTTT. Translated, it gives CASSLLRRDTQYF.

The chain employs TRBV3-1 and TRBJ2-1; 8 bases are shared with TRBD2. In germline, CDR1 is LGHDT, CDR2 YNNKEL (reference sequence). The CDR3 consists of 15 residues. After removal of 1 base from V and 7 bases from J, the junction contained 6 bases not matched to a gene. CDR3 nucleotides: TGTGCCAGCAGCCAAGCAGCGGGAGTGGGTAATGAGCAGTTCTTC. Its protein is CASSQAAGVGNEQFF.

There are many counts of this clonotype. In DNA form, the CDR3 reads TGTGCCAGCAGTTCCAGGGGAGGGCAGTTCTTC. This translates into CASSSRGGQFF. V and J are TRBV12-3 or TRBV12-4 and TRBJ2-1; D possibly uses TRBD1 or TRBD2 (6 bases each). The V gene lost 4 bases and the J gene lost 12 bases, with 10 bases spanning the gap. This CDR3 has 11 residues.

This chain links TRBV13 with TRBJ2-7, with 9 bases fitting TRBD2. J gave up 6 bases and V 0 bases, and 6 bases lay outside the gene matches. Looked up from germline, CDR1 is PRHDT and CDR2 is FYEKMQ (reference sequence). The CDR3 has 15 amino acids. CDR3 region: CASSLGSGSPSEQYF. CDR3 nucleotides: TGTGCCAGCAGCTTAGGTAGCGGGAGCCCCTCCGAGCAGTACTTC.

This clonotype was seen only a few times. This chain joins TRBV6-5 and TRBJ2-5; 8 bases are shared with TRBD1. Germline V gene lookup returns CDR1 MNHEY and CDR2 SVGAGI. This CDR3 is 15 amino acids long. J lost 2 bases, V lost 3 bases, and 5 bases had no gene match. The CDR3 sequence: CASSYWTGKQETQYF. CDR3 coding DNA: TGTGCCAGCAGTTATTGGACAGGGAAGCAAGAGACCCAGTACTTC.

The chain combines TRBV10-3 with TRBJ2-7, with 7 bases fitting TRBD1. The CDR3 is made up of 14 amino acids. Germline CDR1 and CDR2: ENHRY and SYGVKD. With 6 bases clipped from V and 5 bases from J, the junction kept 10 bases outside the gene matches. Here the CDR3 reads CAISPDRDHHEQYF. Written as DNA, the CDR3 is TGTGCCATCAGCCCCGACAGGGACCATCACGAGCAGTACTTC.

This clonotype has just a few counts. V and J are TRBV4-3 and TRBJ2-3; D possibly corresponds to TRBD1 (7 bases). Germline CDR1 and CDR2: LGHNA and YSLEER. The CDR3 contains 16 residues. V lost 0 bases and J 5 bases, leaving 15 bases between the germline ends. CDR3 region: CASSQDRRQGGDTQYF. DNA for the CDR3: TGCGCCAGCAGCCAAGATAGGAGGCAGGGGGGAGATACGCAGTATTTT.

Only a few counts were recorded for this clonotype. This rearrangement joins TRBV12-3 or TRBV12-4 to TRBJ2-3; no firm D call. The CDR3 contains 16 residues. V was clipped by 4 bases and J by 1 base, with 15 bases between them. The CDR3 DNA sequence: TGTGCCAGCAGTTCCCCACGGCCCTACGGCACAGATACGCAGTATTTT. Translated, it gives CASSSPRPYGTDTQYF.

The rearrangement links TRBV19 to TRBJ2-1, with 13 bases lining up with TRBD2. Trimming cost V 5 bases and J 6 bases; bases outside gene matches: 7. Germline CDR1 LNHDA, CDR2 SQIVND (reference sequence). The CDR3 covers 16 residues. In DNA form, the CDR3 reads TGTGCCAGTAGTTCACTAGCGGGAGGGCTAGGCAATGAGCAGTTCTTC. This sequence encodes CASSSLAGGLGNEQFF.

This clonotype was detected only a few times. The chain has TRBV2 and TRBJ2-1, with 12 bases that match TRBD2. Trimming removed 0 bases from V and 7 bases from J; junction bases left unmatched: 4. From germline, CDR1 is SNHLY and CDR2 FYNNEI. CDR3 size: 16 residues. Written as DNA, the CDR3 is TGTGCCAGCAGTGAAGCGCGACTAGCGGGAGTAAATGAGCAGTTCTTC. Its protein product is CASSEARLAGVNEQFF.

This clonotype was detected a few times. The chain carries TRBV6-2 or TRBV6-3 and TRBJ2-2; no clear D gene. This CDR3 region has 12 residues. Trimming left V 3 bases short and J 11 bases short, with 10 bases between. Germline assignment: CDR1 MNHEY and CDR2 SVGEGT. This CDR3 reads CASSYSRHELFF. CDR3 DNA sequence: TGTGCCAGCAGTTATAGTAGGCACGAGCTGTTTTTT.

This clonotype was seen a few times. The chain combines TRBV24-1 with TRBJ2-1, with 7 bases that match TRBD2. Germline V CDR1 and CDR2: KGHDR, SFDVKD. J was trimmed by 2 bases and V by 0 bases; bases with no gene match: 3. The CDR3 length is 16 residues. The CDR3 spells CATSDLPSGAYNEQFF. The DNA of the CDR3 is TGTGCCACCAGTGATTTGCCTAGCGGAGCCTACAATGAGCAGTTCTTC.